This T cell receptor (beta chain) was retrieved from a study of CD8 T cells in Susac syndrome. Sequencing targeted TCR beta in blood CD8+ and CD4+ T cells. V gave up 5 bases and J gave up 0 bases, with 14 bases separating them. This CDR3 is built from 15 residues. CDR1 and CDR2 from the germline V gene are DFQATT and SNEGSKA (reference sequence). Reverse transcription used roughly 0.45 to 1 ug RNA and random hexamers. TCRdb re-analysed the immunoSEQ multiplex PCR reads in MiXCR, keeping a single row per CDR3 protein. The data contain 85,000 to 130,000 distinct CDR3 sequences, roughly 95% of them singletons.

The sequencing sample was made of CD8+ T cells from PBMCs. This clonotype originated in a human donor with Susac syndrome. The rearrangement joins TRBV20-1 to TRBJ1-3, with D perhaps matching TRBD1 (6 bases). CDR3 DNA sequence: TGCAGTGCTGGGACATCGGGACACTCTGGAAACACCATATATTTT. Translated: CSAGTSGHSGNTIYF.